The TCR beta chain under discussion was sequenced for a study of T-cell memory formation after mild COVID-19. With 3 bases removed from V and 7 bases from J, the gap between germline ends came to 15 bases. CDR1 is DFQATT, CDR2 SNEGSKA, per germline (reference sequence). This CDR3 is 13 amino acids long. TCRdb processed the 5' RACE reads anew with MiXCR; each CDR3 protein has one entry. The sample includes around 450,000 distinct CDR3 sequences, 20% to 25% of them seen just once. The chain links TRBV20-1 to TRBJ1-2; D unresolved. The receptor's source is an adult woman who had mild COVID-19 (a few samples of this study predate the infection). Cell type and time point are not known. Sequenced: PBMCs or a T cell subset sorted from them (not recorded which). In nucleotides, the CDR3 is TGCAGTGCTAGGTCCCGGAGGGCTCCTGGCTACACCTTC. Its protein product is CSARSRRAPGYTF.